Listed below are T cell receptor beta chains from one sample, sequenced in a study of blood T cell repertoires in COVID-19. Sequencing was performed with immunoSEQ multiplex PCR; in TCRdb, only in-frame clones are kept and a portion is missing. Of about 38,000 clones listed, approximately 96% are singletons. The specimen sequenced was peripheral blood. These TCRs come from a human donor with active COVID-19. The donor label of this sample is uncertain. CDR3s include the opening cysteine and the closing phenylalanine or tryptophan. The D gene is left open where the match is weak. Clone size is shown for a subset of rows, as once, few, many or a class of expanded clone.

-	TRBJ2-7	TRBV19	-	CASSMERVGQYEQYF	TGTGCCAGTAGTATGGAGAGGGTGGGACAATACGAGCAGTACTTC
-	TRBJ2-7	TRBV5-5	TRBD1	CASSSGTGGDAYEQYF	TGTGCCAGCAGCAGCGGAACAGGGGGTGACGCCTACGAGCAGTACTTC
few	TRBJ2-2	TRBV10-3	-	CATQSTGSLNTGELFF	TGTGCCACCCAATCCACAGGTTCCTTGAACACCGGGGAGCTGTTTTTT
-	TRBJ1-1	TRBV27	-	CASSFGLTNTEAFF	TGTGCCAGCAGTTTTGGACTTACGAACACTGAAGCTTTCTTT
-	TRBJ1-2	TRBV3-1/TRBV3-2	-	CASSQQGNWDGYTF	TGTGCCAGCAGCCAACAGGGGAATTGGGACGGCTACACCTTC
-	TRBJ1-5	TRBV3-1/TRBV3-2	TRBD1	CASSQEYGTDNQPQHF	TGTGCCAGCAGCCAAGAATACGGGACAGACAATCAGCCCCAGCATTTT
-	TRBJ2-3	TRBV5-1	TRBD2	CASSFGSVAGGAGDTQYF	TGCGCCAGCAGCTTCGGGTCCGTAGCGGGAGGGGCGGGTGATACGCAGTATTTT
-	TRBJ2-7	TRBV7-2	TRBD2	CASSSLAGVPSYEQYF	TGTGCCAGCAGCTCATTAGCGGGAGTTCCCTCCTACGAGCAGTACTTC
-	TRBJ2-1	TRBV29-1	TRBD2	CSVGTSGGGVFNEQFF	TGCAGCGTCGGGACTAGCGGGGGGGGAGTCTTCAATGAGCAGTTCTTC
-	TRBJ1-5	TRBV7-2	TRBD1	CASSTRTGRLRNQPQHF	TGTGCCAGCAGCACTCGGACAGGGAGGCTTCGCAATCAGCCCCAGCATTTT
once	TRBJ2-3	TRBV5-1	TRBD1	CASSPPPGQGMTDTQYF	TGCGCCAGCAGCCCCCCGCCGGGACAGGGGATGACAGATACGCAGTATTTT
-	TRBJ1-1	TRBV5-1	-	CASSLEPDRKNTEAFF	TGCGCCAGCAGCTTGGAACCCGACAGAAAGAACACTGAAGCTTTCTTT
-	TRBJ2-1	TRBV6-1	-	CASSESGESYNEQFF	TGTGCCAGCAGTGAGTCGGGGGAGTCCTACAATGAGCAGTTCTTC
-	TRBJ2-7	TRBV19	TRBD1	CASSTSTGGPYEQYF	TGTGCCAGTAGTACCTCGACAGGGGGCCCCTACGAGCAGTACTTC
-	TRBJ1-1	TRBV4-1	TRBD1	CASSPSTGARGNTEAFF	TGCGCCAGCAGCCCTTCGACAGGGGCGAGAGGGAACACTGAAGCTTTCTTT